The present T cell receptor beta chain was sequenced within a study of T cells in Graves' hyperthyroidism and ophthalmopathy. In regard to this clonotype: What it binds is not known.

Study-wide findings and caveats: Most thyroid clonotypes expanded above 0.001 were also detected in blood.

What was amplified from RNA transcripts were TCR beta CDR3 regions. Researchers ran a first-round RT-PCR on the TCR CDR3 using the HTBI primer set. From the multiplex PCR reads, TCRdb called clonotypes with MiXCR, one entry per CDR3 protein. The sample has fewer than 110,000 distinct CDR3 sequences, roughly 50% seen once. Graves' hyperthyroidism was deemed stable absent ophthalmopathy progression within 18 months. Every diagnosis used clinical symptoms, serum thyroxine and TRAb, thyroid ultrasound and orbital computed tomography. The germline CDR1 and CDR2 sequences are KGHDR and SFDVKD. The J segment lost 3 bases and the V segment lost 4 bases, leaving 7 bases of the junction unmatched. This CDR3 is 16 amino acids long.

The receptor's source is a man aged 40-50 years with Graves' hyperthyroidism. The sample was blood. V usage is TRBV24-1 and J usage is TRBJ2-3; TRBD1 matches at 9 bases. The DNA of the CDR3 is TGTGCCACCAGTGACCCCGGACAGGGGAGGACAGATACGCAGTATTTT. This codes for CATSDPGQGRTDTQYF.